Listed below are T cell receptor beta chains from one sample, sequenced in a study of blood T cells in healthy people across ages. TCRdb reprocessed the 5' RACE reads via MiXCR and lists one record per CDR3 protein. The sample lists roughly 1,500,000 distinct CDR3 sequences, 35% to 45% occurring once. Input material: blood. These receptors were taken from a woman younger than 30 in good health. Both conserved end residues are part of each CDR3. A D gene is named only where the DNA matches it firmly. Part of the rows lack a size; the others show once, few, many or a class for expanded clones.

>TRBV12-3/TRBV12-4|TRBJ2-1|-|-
CASSFEGLRQFF
TGTGCCAGCAGTTTTGAAGGCCTCCGCCAGTTCTTC
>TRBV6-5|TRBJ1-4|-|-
CASSYSFTEKLFF
TGTGCCAGCAGTTACTCCTTTACTGAAAAACTGTTTTTT
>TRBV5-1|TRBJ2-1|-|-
CASSLVGGTETYHEQFF
TGCGCCAGCAGCTTGGTGGGCGGGACGGAGACATACCATGAGCAGTTTTTC
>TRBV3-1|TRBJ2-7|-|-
CASSQFHEQYF
TGTGCCAGCAGCCAGTTCCACGAGCAGTACTTC
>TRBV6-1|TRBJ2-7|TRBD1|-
CASISTGGPYEQYF
TGTGCCAGCATTTCGACAGGGGGCCCCTACGAGCAGTACTTC
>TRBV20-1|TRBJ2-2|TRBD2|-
CSARHSGGANTGELFF
TGCAGTGCTCGCCATAGCGGGGGTGCGAACACCGGGGAGCTGTTTTTT
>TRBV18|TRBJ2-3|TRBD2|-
CASSPRLAGVFADTQYF
TGTGCCAGCTCACCGCGACTAGCGGGGGTTTTCGCAGATACGCAGTATTTT
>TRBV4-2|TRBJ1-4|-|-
CASSQKQQANEKLFF
TGTGCCAGCAGCCAAAAGCAGCAGGCGAATGAAAAACTGTTTTTT
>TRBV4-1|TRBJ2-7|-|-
CASSQGEDPSYEQYF
TGCGCCAGCAGCCAAGGAGAAGACCCATCCTACGAGCAGTACTTC
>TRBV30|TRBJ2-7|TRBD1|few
CAGSGDRGPYEQYF
TGTGCCGGATCTGGGGACAGGGGGCCCTACGAGCAGTACTTC
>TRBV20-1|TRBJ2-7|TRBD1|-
CSADTGQGYEQYF
TGCAGTGCGGACACCGGACAGGGCTACGAGCAGTACTTC
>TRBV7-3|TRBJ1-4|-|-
CASSSRPKQSQKLFF
TGTGCCAGCAGCTCCAGACCCAAGCAGTCTCAAAAACTGTTTTTT
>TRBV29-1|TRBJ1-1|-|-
CSVEVPSGGAFF
TGCAGCGTTGAAGTTCCCTCTGGGGGAGCTTTCTTT
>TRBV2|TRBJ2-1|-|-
CASSEGRGSYNEQFF
TGTGCCAGCAGTGAGGGGCGGGGCTCCTACAATGAGCAGTTCTTC